This is a list of T cell receptor beta chains from one sample in a study of blood T cell repertoires in COVID-19. Clones were sequenced by immunoSEQ multiplex PCR, and TCRdb holds only the in-frame ones, with some missing. The sample has under 500,000 clones, 87% seen once; the top ten hold approximately 2%. The specimen sequenced was PBMCs or T cells enriched from blood (not recorded which). The receptors were gathered from a young woman with acute COVID-19. CDR3s include the opening cysteine and the closing phenylalanine or tryptophan. Fields, in order: D gene, clone size, J gene, V gene, CDR3 DNA, CDR3 protein. The D gene is left open where the match is weak. Clone size, where shown, is once, few, many, or a class for clones that have expanded.

>TRBD1|NA|TRBJ1-3|TRBV5-6
TGTGCCAGCAGTCGGGACAGGAGGGCTGGAAACACCATATATTTT
CASSRDRRAGNTIYF
>TRBD1|NA|TRBJ1-1|TRBV18
TGTGCCAGCTCAGTAACCGGGACAGGGGGGGACACTGAAGCTTTCTTT
CASSVTGTGGDTEAFF
>NA|NA|TRBJ2-7|TRBV6-1
TGTGCCAGCAGTGAGGAGACGGAGGGGCAGTACTTC
CASSEETEGQYF
>TRBD2|NA|TRBJ2-1|TRBV19
TGTGCCAGTAGTATAATGACTAGCGGGAAGAATGAGCAGTTCTTC
CASSIMTSGKNEQFF
>NA|NA|TRBJ1-1|TRBV6-5
TGTGCCAGCAGTTACGTAGGGGCTGAAGCTTTCTTT
CASSYVGAEAFF
>NA|NA|TRBJ2-2|TRBV3-1/TRBV3-2
TGTGCCAGCAGCCAAGGCCCCCTAGCTCCCTACGCCGGGGAGCTGTTTTTT
CASSQGPLAPYAGELFF
>TRBD2|NA|TRBJ2-7|TRBV18
TGTGCCAGCTCACCCGGGACTAGCGGAAACTACGAGCAGTACTTC
CASSPGTSGNYEQYF
>NA|NA|TRBJ1-5|TRBV3-1/TRBV3-2
TGTGCCAGCAGTCCCGGCGGGGGAAGGGATATCAATCAGCCCCAGCATTTT
CASSPGGGRDINQPQHF
>TRBD1|NA|TRBJ1-2|TRBV28
TGTGCCAGCAGTTTGGACTTGGGACAGAACTATGGCTACACCTTC
CASSLDLGQNYGYTF
>NA|NA|TRBJ1-4|TRBV5-4
TGTGCCAGCAGCCCCCTGGGGGGGAAGCTTGAAAAACTGTTTTTT
CASSPLGGKLEKLFF
>TRBD1|NA|TRBJ1-2|TRBV2
TGTGCCAGCAGTGAGAGCTGGGACAGGGTCGGATTCGGCTACACCTTC
CASSESWDRVGFGYTF
>TRBD2|NA|TRBJ2-3|TRBV19
TGTGCCAGTAGCATTCTAGCGGGGGGCACAGATACGCAGTATTTT
CASSILAGGTDTQYF
>NA|NA|TRBJ1-1|TRBV13
TGTGCCAGCAGCTTTCCTGTAGGAGGTGAAGCTTTCTTT
CASSFPVGGEAFF
>TRBD1|NA|TRBJ2-7|TRBV5-1
TGCGCCAGCAGCTCTGGACAGGGATCCTACGAGCAGTACTTC
CASSSGQGSYEQYF
>NA|few|TRBJ1-6|TRBV25-1
TGTGCCAGCAGTGACCAGGGGCTTAATTCACCCCTCCACTTT
CASSDQGLNSPLHF
>TRBD1|once|TRBJ2-5|TRBV28
TGTGCCAGCAGTTTAACAGGGGTGAACCAAGAGACCCAGTACTTC
CASSLTGVNQETQYF
>NA|NA|TRBJ1-1|TRBV19
TGTGCCAGTAGTATCCAGGGTATCCACACTGAAGCTTTCTTT
CASSIQGIHTEAFF
>TRBD1|NA|TRBJ2-7|TRBV10-1
TGCGCCAGCAGTGAGGGGGACAGGGACTACGAGCAGTACTTC
CASSEGDRDYEQYF
>TRBD1|NA|TRBJ1-5|TRBV18
TGTGCCAGCTCATTACTCCGGGACAGAGATGGCAATCAGCCCCAGCATTTT
CASSLLRDRDGNQPQHF
>NA|NA|TRBJ2-7|TRBV27
TGTGCCAGCAGTCTCGCCTTACTAGGCTCCTACGAGCAGTACTTC
CASSLALLGSYEQYF
>NA|NA|TRBJ2-7|TRBV10-2
TGCGCCAGCAGCTCCGGGTCCTCCTACGAGCAGTACTTC
CASSSGSSYEQYF
>NA|NA|TRBJ2-5|TRBV7-9
NA
CASRFFGEETQYF
>NA|NA|TRBJ2-7|TRBV28
TGTGCCAGCAGTTTAGCGAGAGGAAGCATCTACGAGCAGTACTTC
CASSLARGSIYEQYF
>TRBD2|NA|TRBJ2-3|TRBV5-4
TGTGCCAGCAGCCCAAGGCGGACTAGCGGGTTGATCACAGATACGCAGTATTTT
CASSPRRTSGLITDTQYF
>NA|few|TRBJ1-6|TRBV6-1
TGTGCCAGCAGTGAAGAGGGGGGGATCTATAATTCACCCCTCCACTTT
CASSEEGGIYNSPLHF
>NA|NA|TRBJ1-5|TRBV28
TGTGCCAGCGTAGACGGATACAGGGAAATCGGCAATCAGCCCCAGCATTTT
CASVDGYREIGNQPQHF
>TRBD1|NA|TRBJ1-3|TRBV28
TGTGCCAGCAGGGGGCAGGGGGAGGGAAACACCATATATTTT
CASRGQGEGNTIYF
>TRBD2|few|TRBJ2-7|TRBV3-1/TRBV3-2
TGTGCCAGCAGCCAACTAGGGGAGGGCTACGAGCAGTACTTC
CASSQLGEGYEQYF
>TRBD1|NA|TRBJ1-1|TRBV5-1
TGCGCCAGCAGCTTAACAGGGGCTGGGGAAGCTTTCTTT
CASSLTGAGEAFF
>NA|NA|TRBJ2-2|TRBV7-3
TGTGCCAGCAGCTTATCCGGGGGGCTTCACGGGGAGCTGTTTTTT
CASSLSGGLHGELFF
>TRBD2|few|TRBJ2-7|TRBV7-8
TGTGCCAGCAGCTTAGCGACGGGAGGTCGGTACGAGCAGTACTTC
CASSLATGGRYEQYF
>TRBD2|NA|TRBJ2-1|TRBV5-1
TGCGCCAGCAGCTTGGTGGAGACTAGCGGGGGGGCGTCCTACAATGAGCAGTTCTTC
CASSLVETSGGASYNEQFF
>NA|few|TRBJ1-6|TRBV15
TGTGCCACCAGCAGAGCCAGGGCGGTAGAGTCACCCCTCCACTTT
CATSRARAVESPLHF
>NA|few|TRBJ2-7|TRBV18
TGTGCCAGCTCACCACCTCCAGGAACCTCCTACGAGCAGTACTTC
CASSPPPGTSYEQYF
>TRBD1|NA|TRBJ1-5|TRBV4-2
TGTGCCAGCAGCCAAGGCCGAACAGGGGGCGATCAGCCCCAGCATTTT
CASSQGRTGGDQPQHF
>TRBD1|NA|TRBJ1-2|TRBV3-1/TRBV3-2
TGTGCCAGCAGCCCTTCCGGGACAGGGGTCTATGGCTACACCTTC
CASSPSGTGVYGYTF
>TRBD2|few|TRBJ2-1|TRBV24-1
TGTGCCACCAGTGACCCTAGCGGGAGCTCCTACAATGAGCAGTTCTTC
CATSDPSGSSYNEQFF
>TRBD1|NA|TRBJ2-5|TRBV25-1
TGTGCCAGAATCTTGGGACAGGGAGGACAAGAGACCCAGTACTTC
CARILGQGGQETQYF
>NA|NA|TRBJ2-7|TRBV6-1
TGTGCCAGCAGTGACCCAGGGGATGACGAGCAGTACTTC
CASSDPGDDEQYF
>TRBD2|NA|TRBJ2-7|TRBV27
TGTGCCAGCAGTTTAACTAGCGGGAGGGCCAAAGAAAGGCAGTACTTC
CASSLTSGRAKERQYF
>NA|few|TRBJ2-7|TRBV28
TGTGCCAGCAGTTACGGCCCGGGAAACTACGAGCAGTACTTC
CASSYGPGNYEQYF
>TRBD1|few|TRBJ2-3|TRBV5-1
TGCGCCAGCAGCTTGGAGGGGGCTGGTACGCAGTATTTT
CASSLEGAGTQYF
>TRBD1|NA|TRBJ2-1|TRBV30
TGTGCCTGGAGGGGACAGAGCTCCTACAATGAGCAGTTCTTC
CAWRGQSSYNEQFF
>TRBD1|NA|TRBJ2-7|TRBV5-1
TGCGCCAGCAGCTTGAGGGGGTCCCAGGGGGCGCGTTCCGAGCAGTACTTC
CASSLRGSQGARSEQYF
>NA|NA|TRBJ2-5|TRBV7-2
TGTGCCAGCAGCTTGGGGGGACTGCAACAAGAGACCCAGTACTTC
CASSLGGLQQETQYF
>TRBD1|once|TRBJ2-3|TRBV19
TGTGCCAGTAGTTCTGACAGGGGCCACACAGATACGCAGTATTTT
CASSSDRGHTDTQYF
>TRBD1|NA|TRBJ1-6|TRBV18
TGTGCCAGCTCACCGGGACAGGGAAGCTCCTATAATTCACCCCTCCACTTT
CASSPGQGSSYNSPLHF
>TRBD2|NA|TRBJ2-1|TRBV24-1
TGTGCCACCAGCCCGGGACTATGGACTCCCAATGAGCAGTTCTTC
CATSPGLWTPNEQFF
>TRBD1|once|TRBJ1-2|TRBV2
TGTGCCAACTCAGGACAGGGGAGTTTTGACTATGGCTACACCTTC
CANSGQGSFDYGYTF
>TRBD1|NA|TRBJ2-7|TRBV9
TGTGCCAGCAGCCCGACAGGGGTCCTCTCCTACGAGCAGTACTTC
CASSPTGVLSYEQYF
>NA|NA|TRBJ2-7|TRBV5-4
TGTGCCAGCAGCCCCGTCCTAGCCCTAGAGGCATCCGAGCAGTACTTC
CASSPVLALEASEQYF
>TRBD1|NA|TRBJ1-1|TRBV5-1
TGCGCCAGCAGCTCCTGGACAGGTCTAACTGAAGCTTTCTTT
CASSSWTGLTEAFF
>TRBD1|NA|TRBJ2-2|TRBV5-1
TGCGCCAGCAGAGGGGACAGTACAACCGGGGAGCTGTTTTTT
CASRGDSTTGELFF